The 4 T cell receptor beta chains below come from one sample, sequenced in a study of blood T cell repertoires in COVID-19. Clones were read by immunoSEQ multiplex PCR, and TCRdb kept only the in-frame ones, dropping some. The sample records around 26,000 clones, more than 70% being singletons. Sequenced material: peripheral blood. The receptors originated from a human donor in a cohort sampled during active COVID-19.

The V and J genes are TRBV18 and TRBJ2-3; 8 bases align to TRBD2. V lost 3 bases and J lost 4; bases outside the gene matches: 9. The CDR3 runs to 16 residues. Looked up from germline, CDR1 is KGHSH and CDR2 is LQKENI. CDR3 sequence reads: CASSPNSGVGSDTQYF. The CDR3 DNA sequence: TGTGCCAGCTCACCCAATAGCGGGGTGGGCTCAGATACGCAGTATTTT.

The chain couples TRBV4-3 to TRBJ2-7; the D gene is possibly TRBD2 (6 bases). V was clipped by 1 base and J by 7 bases, with 17 bases between them. CDR1 is LGHNA and CDR2 is YSLEER in the germline V gene. The CDR3 consists of 15 residues. CDR3 DNA: TGCGCCAGCAGCCAAGGTCCCGGGCGTGGAGGGGAGCAGTACTTC. Translation: CASSQGPGRGGEQYF.

The chain couples TRBV30 to TRBJ2-1, with 10 nucleotides matching TRBD2. This CDR3 comprises 16 residues. The V gene end was trimmed by 3 bases and the J gene end by 6 bases; junction bases not matched to a gene: 11. Germline V gene data show CDR1 as GTSNPN and CDR2 as SVGIG (reference sequence). This chain's CDR3 is CAWSDDASGGGNEQFF. The CDR3 nucleotides are TGTGCCTGGAGCGACGACGCGAGCGGGGGGGGCAATGAGCAGTTCTTC.

The chain combines TRBV5-1 with TRBJ2-1; 11 bases are shared with TRBD2. This CDR3 is built from 16 residues. The V gene's germline CDR1 is SGHRS and CDR2 YFSETQ. V lost 1 base to trimming and J lost 7 bases; unmatched junction nucleotides: 7. The CDR3 protein is CASSLLPGLAVNEQFF. The CDR3 DNA is TGCGCCAGCAGCTTGCTTCCGGGACTAGCGGTTAATGAGCAGTTCTTC.